This is a list of T cell receptor beta chains from one sample in a study of cytomegalovirus exposure and HLA in healthy donors. Clones were sequenced by immunoSEQ multiplex PCR, and TCRdb holds only the in-frame ones, with some missing. The sample has under 100,000 clones. Source material: PBMCs. These receptors originate from a man younger than 45 in good health and CMV-seronegative. Each CDR3 is given with its conserved first and last residue. The D gene is left open where the match is weak.

V gene	J gene	D gene	CDR3 protein	CDR3 DNA
TRBV5-1	TRBJ2-5	TRBD2	CASSSLAGPRETQYF	TGCGCCAGCAGCTCCCTAGCGGGCCCGAGGGAGACCCAGTACTTC
TRBV5-1	TRBJ2-5	TRBD2	CASSTLDAGGQETQYF	TGCGCCAGCAGCACCTTGGATGCGGGGGGGCAAGAGACCCAGTACTTC
TRBV6-1	TRBJ2-6	.	CASSAGLTSGGANVLTF	TGTGCCAGCAGTGCGGGACTCACCTCTGGAGGGGCCAACGTCCTGACTTTC
TRBV5-5	TRBJ2-7	TRBD1	CASSLWDRGLEQYF	TGTGCCAGCAGCTTGTGGGACAGGGGGCTGGAGCAGTACTTC
TRBV4-1	TRBJ2-3	.	CASSQEEPNASGGTQYF	TGCGCCAGCAGCCAAGAAGAACCAAACGCCTCCGGGGGTACGCAGTATTTT
TRBV15	TRBJ2-3	.	CATSRSGLGTITDTQYF	TGTGCCACCAGCAGATCAGGACTTGGAACGATAACAGATACGCAGTATTTT
TRBV5-6	TRBJ2-7	.	CASRGAGIYEQYF	TGTGCCAGCAGGGGGGCAGGGATCTACGAGCAGTACTTC
TRBV6-1	TRBJ1-6	.	CASSGREDSPLHF	TGTGCCAGCAGTGGCAGGGAGGATTCACCCCTCCACTTT
TRBV6-1	TRBJ1-4	.	CASSEAGGNEKLFF	TGTGCCAGCAGTGAAGCAGGGGGTAATGAAAAACTGTTTTTT
TRBV5-1	TRBJ2-7	.	CASSWTGIPYEQYF	TGCGCCAGCAGCTGGACCGGGATCCCGTACGAGCAGTACTTC
TRBV5-6	TRBJ1-2	.	CASSSGWRAGYTF	TGTGCCAGCAGCTCCGGGTGGAGGGCTGGCTACACCTTC
TRBV5-1	TRBJ2-4	.	CASSLGLVEVIQYF	TGCGCCAGCAGCTTGGGACTAGTGGAGGTCATTCAGTACTTC
TRBV6-1	TRBJ1-6	.	CASSDTGYNSPLHF	TGTGCCAGCAGTGATACAGGGTATAATTCACCCCTCCACTTT
TRBV9	TRBJ2-3	.	CASSVERPDTQYF	TGTGCCAGCAGCGTAGAGCGCCCAGATACGCAGTATTTT
TRBV7-3	TRBJ1-4	TRBD1	CASSLGQWTNEKLFF	TGTGCCAGCAGTTTGGGACAGTGGACTAATGAAAAACTGTTTTTT
TRBV5-8	TRBJ2-3	.	CASSLGGARDTQYF	TGTGCCAGCAGCCTTGGAGGGGCGAGGGATACGCAGTATTTT
TRBV5-1	TRBJ2-3	TRBD2	CASSLAGGGASAQYF	TGCGCCAGCAGCTTGGCCGGCGGGGGGGCCTCCGCGCAGTATTTT
TRBV29-1	TRBJ2-7	TRBD1	CSVVGTGDYEQYF	TGCAGCGTTGTAGGGACAGGCGACTACGAGCAGTACTTC
TRBV11-3	TRBJ2-3	.	CASSSPEGTDTQYF	TGTGCCAGCAGCTCCCCCGAGGGAACAGATACGCAGTATTTT
TRBV5-6	TRBJ1-1	TRBD1	CASSPGTGRAEAFF	TGTGCCAGCAGCCCAGGGACAGGGAGGGCTGAAGCTTTCTTT
TRBV5-4	TRBJ2-4	TRBD1	CASSSRDRERDIQYF	TGTGCCAGCAGCTCCCGGGACAGGGAACGGGACATTCAGTACTTC
TRBV4-1	TRBJ2-1	TRBD2	CASSRQGLAGHNEQFF	TGCGCCAGCAGCCGCCAGGGACTAGCGGGCCACAATGAGCAGTTCTTC
TRBV15	TRBJ1-2	.	CATSRGGDWGYGYTF	TGTGCCACCAGCAGAGGGGGGGACTGGGGCTATGGCTACACCTTC
TRBV6-5	TRBJ1-1	.	CASSYQGWGTEAFF	TGTGCCAGCAGTTATCAGGGATGGGGCACTGAAGCTTTCTTT
TRBV23-1	TRBJ1-1	TRBD1	CASSQGTGLNTEAFF	TGCGCCAGCAGTCAAGGGACAGGGCTGAACACTGAAGCTTTCTTT
TRBV5-1	TRBJ2-2	.	CASSLGRQARGTGELFF	TGCGCCAGCAGCTTGGGGCGACAGGCTAGGGGAACCGGGGAGCTGTTTTTT
TRBV7-3	TRBJ1-1	.	CASSLFGVRKNTEAFF	TGTGCCAGCAGCTTATTCGGGGTCAGGAAGAACACTGAAGCTTTCTTT
TRBV4-3	TRBJ2-1	TRBD2	CASSQEGGRGTPYNEQFF	TGCGCCAGCAGCCAAGAAGGCGGGAGGGGAACCCCCTACAATGAGCAGTTCTTC
TRBV7-2	TRBJ2-7	.	CASSLVWSGTYEQYF	TGTGCCAGCAGCTTAGTTTGGTCAGGGACCTACGAGCAGTACTTC
TRBV11-2	TRBJ1-4	.	CASRRRGGANNEKLFF	TGTGCCAGCAGACGCCGGGGGGGGGCTAATAATGAAAAACTGTTTTTT
TRBV5-1	TRBJ2-3	TRBD1	CASSFQGAPGDTQYF	TGCGCCAGCAGCTTCCAGGGGGCGCCGGGAGATACGCAGTATTTT